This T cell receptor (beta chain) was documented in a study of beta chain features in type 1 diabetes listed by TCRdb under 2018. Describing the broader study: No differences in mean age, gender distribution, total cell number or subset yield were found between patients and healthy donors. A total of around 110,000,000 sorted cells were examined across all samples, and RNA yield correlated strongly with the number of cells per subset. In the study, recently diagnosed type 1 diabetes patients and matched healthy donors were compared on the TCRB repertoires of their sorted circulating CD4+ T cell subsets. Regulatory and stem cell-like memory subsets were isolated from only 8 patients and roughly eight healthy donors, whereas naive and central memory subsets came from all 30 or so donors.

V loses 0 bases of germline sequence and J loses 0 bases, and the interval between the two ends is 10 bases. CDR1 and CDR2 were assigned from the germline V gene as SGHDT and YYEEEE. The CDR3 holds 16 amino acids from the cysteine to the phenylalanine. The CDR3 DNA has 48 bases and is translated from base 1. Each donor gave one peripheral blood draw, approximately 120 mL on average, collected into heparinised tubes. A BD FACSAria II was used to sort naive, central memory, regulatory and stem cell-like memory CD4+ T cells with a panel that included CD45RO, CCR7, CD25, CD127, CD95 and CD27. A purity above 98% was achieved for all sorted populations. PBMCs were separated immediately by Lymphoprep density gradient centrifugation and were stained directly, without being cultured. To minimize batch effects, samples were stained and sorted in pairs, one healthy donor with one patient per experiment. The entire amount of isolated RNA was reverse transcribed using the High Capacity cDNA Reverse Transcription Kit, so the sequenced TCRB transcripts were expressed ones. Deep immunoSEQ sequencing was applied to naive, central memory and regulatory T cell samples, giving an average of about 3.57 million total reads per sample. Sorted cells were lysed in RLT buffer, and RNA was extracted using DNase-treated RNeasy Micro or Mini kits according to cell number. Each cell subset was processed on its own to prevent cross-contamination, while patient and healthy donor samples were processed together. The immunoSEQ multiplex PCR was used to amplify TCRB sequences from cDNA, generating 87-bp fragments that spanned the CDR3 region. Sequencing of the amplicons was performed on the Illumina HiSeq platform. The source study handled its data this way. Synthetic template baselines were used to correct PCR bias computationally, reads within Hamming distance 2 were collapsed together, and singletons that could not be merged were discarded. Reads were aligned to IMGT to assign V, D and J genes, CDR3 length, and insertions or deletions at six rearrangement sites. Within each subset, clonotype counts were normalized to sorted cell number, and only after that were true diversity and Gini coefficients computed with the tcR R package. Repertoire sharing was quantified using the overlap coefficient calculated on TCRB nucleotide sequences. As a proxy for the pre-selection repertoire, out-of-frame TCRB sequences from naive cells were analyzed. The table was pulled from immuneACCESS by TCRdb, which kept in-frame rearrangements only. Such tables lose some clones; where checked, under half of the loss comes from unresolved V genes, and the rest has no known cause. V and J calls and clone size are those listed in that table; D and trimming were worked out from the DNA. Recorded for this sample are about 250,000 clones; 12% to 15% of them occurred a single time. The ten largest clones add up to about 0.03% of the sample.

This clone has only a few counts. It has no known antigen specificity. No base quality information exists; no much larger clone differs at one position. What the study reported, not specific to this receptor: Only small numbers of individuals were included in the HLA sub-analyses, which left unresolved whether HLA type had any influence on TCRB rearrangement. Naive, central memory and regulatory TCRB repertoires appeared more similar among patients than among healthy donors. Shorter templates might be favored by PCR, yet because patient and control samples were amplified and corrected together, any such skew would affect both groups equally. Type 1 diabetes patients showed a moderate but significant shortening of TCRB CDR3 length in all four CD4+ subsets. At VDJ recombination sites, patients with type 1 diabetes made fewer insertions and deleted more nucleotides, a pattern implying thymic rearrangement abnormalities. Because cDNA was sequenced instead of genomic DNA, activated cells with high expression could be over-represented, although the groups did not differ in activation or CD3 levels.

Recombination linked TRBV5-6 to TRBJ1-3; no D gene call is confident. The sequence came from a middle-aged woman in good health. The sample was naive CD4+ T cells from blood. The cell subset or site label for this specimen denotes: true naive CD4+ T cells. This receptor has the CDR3 CASSLVTSDSGNTIYF. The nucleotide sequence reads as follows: TGTGCCAGCAGCTTGGTTACATCCGACTCTGGAAACACCATATATTTT.